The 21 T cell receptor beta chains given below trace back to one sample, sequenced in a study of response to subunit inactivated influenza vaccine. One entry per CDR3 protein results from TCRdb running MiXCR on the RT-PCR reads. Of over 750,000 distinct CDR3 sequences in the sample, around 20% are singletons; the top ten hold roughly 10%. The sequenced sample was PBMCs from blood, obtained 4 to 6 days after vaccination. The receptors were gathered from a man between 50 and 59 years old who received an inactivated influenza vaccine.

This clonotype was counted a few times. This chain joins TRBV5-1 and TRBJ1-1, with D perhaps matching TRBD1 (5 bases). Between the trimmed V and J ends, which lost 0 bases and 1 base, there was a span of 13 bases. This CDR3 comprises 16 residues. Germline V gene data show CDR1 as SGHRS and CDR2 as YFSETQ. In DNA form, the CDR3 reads TGCGCCAGCAGCTTGGGGCCGGGACGGAAGAACACTGAAGCTTTCTTT. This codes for CASSLGPGRKNTEAFF.

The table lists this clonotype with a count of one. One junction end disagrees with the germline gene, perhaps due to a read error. CDR3 loop: CTSSSMLGTYYEQYF. CDR3 nucleotide sequence: TGTACCAGCAGCTCCATGTTGGGGACTTACTACGAGCAGTACTTC. The gene calls are TRBV7-9 and TRBJ2-7; D is possibly TRBD2 (6 bases). The CDR3 contains 15 residues. The germline gives CDR1 SEHNR, CDR2 FQNEAQ (reference sequence). The complete variable domain, with remaining parts taken from reference TRBV7-9 and TRBJ2-7, reads DTGVSQNPRHKITKRGQNVTFRCDPISEHNRLYWYRQTLGQGPEFLTYFQNEAQLEKSRLLSDRFSAERPKGSFSTLEIQRTEQGDSAMYLCTSSSMLGTYYEQYFGPGTRLTVT.

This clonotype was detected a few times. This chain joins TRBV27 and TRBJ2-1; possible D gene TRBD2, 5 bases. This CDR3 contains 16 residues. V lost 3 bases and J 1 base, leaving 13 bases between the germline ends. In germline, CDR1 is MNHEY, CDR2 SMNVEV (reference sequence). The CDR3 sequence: CASSLWTDFSYNEQFF. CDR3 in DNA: TGTGCCAGCAGTTTGTGGACTGACTTTTCCTACAATGAGCAGTTCTTC.

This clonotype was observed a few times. CDR3 DNA: TGTGCCAGCAGCCAAGACGACAGGGCTCGCTACACCTTC. Its protein is CASSQDDRARYTF. The chain couples TRBV3-1 to TRBJ1-2; 7 bases line up with TRBD1. V gave up 0 bases and J gave up 9 bases; unmatched junction bases: 4. CDR3 length: 13 amino acids. The germline V gene has CDR1 LGHDT and CDR2 YNNKEL (reference sequence).

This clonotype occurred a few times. The CDR3 reads CASSPLRLAPSSYEQYF. Written as DNA, the CDR3 is TGTGCCAGCTCACCCCTAAGGCTAGCGCCGAGCTCCTACGAGCAGTACTTC. This chain joins TRBV18 and TRBJ2-7, with D possibly TRBD2 on 6 matching bases. The length of the CDR3 is 17 residues. V was pared by 3 bases and J by 0 bases, with 18 bases between. The germline V gene has CDR1 KGHSH and CDR2 LQKENI. The full variable domain, in which reference TRBV18 and TRBJ2-7 provide the parts outside the CDR3, is NAGVMQNPRHLVRRRGQEARLRCSPMKGHSHVYWYRQLPEEGLKFMVYLQKENIIDESGMPKERFSAEFPKEGPSILRIQQVVRGDSAAYFCASSPLRLAPSSYEQYFGPGTRLTVT.

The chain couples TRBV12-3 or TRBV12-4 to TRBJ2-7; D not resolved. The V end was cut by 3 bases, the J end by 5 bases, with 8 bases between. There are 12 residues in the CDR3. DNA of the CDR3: TGTGCCAGCAGTTTCTTGCAGGACGAGCAGTACTTC. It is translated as CASSFLQDEQYF.

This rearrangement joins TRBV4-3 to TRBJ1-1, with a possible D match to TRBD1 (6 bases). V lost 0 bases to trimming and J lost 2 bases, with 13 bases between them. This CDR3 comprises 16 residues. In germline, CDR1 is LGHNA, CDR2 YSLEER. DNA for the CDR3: TGCGCCAGCAGCCAAGATAGAGTAGGGGGAAACACTGAAGCTTTCTTT. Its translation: CASSQDRVGGNTEAFF.

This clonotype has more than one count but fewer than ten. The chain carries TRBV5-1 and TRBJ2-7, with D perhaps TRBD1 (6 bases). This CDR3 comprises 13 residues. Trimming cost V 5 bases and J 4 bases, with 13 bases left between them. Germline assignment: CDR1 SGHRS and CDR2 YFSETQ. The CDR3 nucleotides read TGCGCCAGCAGACCGGTCAGGGGATACGAGCAGTACTTC. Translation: CASRPVRGYEQYF.

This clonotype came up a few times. DNA for the CDR3: TGCAGTGCTTCAGGACTAGCGGGAAACATCGACGAGCAGTACTTC. It codes for CSASGLAGNIDEQYF. This chain links TRBV20-1 with TRBJ2-7, with TRBD2 matching over 12 bases. Germline V gene lookup returns CDR1 DFQATT and CDR2 SNEGSKA (reference sequence). Trimming at V came to 5 bases and at J to 5 bases, leaving 10 bases not matched to a gene. This CDR3 has 15 amino acids.

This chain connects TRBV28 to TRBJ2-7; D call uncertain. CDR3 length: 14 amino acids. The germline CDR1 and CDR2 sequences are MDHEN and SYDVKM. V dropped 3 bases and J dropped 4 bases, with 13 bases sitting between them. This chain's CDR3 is CASSLARKQYEQYF. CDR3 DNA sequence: TGTGCCAGCAGTTTGGCCAGAAAGCAGTACGAGCAGTACTTC.

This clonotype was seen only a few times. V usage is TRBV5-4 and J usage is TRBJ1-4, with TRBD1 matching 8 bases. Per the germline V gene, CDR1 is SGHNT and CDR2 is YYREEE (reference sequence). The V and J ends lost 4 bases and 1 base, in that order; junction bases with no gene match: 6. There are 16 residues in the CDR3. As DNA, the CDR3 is TGTGCCAGCAGCACCCAGACAGGGGAAACTAATGAAAAACTGTTTTTT. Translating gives CASSTQTGETNEKLFF.

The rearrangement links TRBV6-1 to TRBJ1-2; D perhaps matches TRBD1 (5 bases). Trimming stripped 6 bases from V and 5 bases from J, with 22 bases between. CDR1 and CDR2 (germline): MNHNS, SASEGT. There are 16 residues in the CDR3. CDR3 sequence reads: CASRGSGTGGWYGYTF. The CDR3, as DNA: TGTGCCAGCAGAGGATCCGGGACGGGAGGGTGGTATGGCTACACCTTC.

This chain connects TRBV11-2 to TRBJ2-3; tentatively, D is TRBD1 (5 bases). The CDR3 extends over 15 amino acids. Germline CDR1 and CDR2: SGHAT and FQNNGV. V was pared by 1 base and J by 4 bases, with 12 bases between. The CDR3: CASSLAGWRSDTQYF. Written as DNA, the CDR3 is TGTGCCAGCAGCTTAGCAGGGTGGCGGTCAGATACGCAGTATTTT.

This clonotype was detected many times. The CDR3 region is CSCLREGPGEQFF. CDR3 coding DNA: TGCAGCTGCCTGCGGGAGGGCCCCGGTGAGCAGTTCTTC. V is TRBV29-1 and J is TRBJ2-1; 9 bases are shared with TRBD2. The V and J ends lost 8 bases and 9 bases, in that order; junction bases with no gene match: 11. Germline V lookup: CDR1 SQVTM, CDR2 ANQGSEA. This CDR3 spans 13 amino acids.

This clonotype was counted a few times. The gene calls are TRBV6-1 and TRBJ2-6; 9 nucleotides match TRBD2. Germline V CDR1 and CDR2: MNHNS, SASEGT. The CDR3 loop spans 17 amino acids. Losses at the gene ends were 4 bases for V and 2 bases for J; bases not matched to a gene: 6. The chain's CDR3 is CASSAPGLAPGANVLTF. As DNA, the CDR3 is TGTGCCAGCAGTGCACCGGGACTAGCCCCTGGGGCCAACGTCCTGACTTTC.

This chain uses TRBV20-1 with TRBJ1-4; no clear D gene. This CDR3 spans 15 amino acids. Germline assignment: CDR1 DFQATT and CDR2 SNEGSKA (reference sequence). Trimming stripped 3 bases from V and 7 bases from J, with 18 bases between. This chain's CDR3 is CSASSVRQRSEKLFF. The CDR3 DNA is TGCAGTGCTAGTTCTGTCAGGCAACGAAGTGAAAAACTGTTTTTT.

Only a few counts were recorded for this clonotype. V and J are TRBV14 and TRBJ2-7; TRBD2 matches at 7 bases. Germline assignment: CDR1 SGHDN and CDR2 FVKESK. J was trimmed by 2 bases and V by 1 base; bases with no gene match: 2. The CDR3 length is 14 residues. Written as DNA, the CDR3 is TGTGCCAGCAGCCAAGGACTAGCCCCCTACGAGCAGTACTTC. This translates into CASSQGLAPYEQYF.

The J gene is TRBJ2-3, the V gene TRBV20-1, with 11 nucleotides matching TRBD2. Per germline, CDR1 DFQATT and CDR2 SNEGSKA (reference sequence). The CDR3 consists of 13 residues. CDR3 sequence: CRVTSGSPDTQYF. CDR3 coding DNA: TGCAGAGTAACTAGCGGGAGTCCAGATACGCAGTATTTT.

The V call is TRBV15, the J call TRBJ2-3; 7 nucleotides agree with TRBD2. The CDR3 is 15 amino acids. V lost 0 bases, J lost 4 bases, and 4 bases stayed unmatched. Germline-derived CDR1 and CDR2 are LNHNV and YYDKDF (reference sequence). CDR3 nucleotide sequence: TGTGCCACCAGCAGAGATTCGGGGGGAGCAGATACGCAGTATTTT. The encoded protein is CATSRDSGGADTQYF. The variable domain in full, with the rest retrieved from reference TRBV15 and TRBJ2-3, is DAMVIQNPRYQVTQFGKPVTLSCSQTLNHNVMYWYQQKSSQAPKLLFHYYDKDFNNEADTPDNFQSRRPNTSFCFLDIRSPGLGDTAMYLCATSRDSGGADTQYFGPGTRLTVL.

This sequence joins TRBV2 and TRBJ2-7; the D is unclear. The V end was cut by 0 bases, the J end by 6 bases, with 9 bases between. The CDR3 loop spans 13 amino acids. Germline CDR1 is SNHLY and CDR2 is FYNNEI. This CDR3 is CASSEALSGEQYF. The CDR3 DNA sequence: TGTGCCAGCAGTGAAGCGCTGTCGGGCGAGCAGTACTTC.

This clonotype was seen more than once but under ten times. CDR3 nucleotides: TGCGCCAGCAGCTCTGGACTCCACGCGGGCACAGATACGCAGTATTTT. This translates into CASSSGLHAGTDTQYF. The gene calls are TRBV5-1 and TRBJ2-3; tentative D call: TRBD2 (5 bases). Trimming stripped 3 bases from V and 1 base from J, with 15 bases between. This CDR3 comprises 16 residues. Looked up from germline, CDR1 is SGHRS and CDR2 is YFSETQ.